The rows below give T cell receptor beta chains drawn from one sample of a study of cytomegalovirus exposure and HLA in healthy donors. Some clones are missing from TCRdb's copy, which holds only in-frame ones; the method was immunoSEQ multiplex PCR. This sample has 55,000 to 65,000 clones, with approximately 75% found just once. The specimen sequenced was PBMCs. The receptor set was obtained from a young man in good health and CMV-seropositive. CDR3s include the opening cysteine and the closing phenylalanine or tryptophan. A D gene is named only where the DNA matches it firmly. Expanded clones are given a class, and other clones once, few, many or no size at all.

CAISESEHGGYTF,TGTGCCATCAGTGAGTCGGAGCACGGAGGCTACACCTTC,NA,NA,TRBV10-3,13,TRBJ1-2
CASSRPTRGLLGSNYGYTF,TGTGCCAGCAGCCGTCCTACAAGGGGCTTATTAGGCTCTAACTATGGCTACACCTTC,NA,NA,TRBV11-2,19,TRBJ1-2
CASSLWAQRGLSDTQYF,TGTGCCAGCAGCTTATGGGCCCAGCGGGGGCTATCAGATACGCAGTATTTT,TRBD2,few,TRBV7-8,17,TRBJ2-3
CASSPLPGSVEEKLFF,TGTGCCAGCTCACCACTCCCGGGAAGTGTGGAGGAAAAACTGTTTTTT,NA,NA,TRBV18,16,TRBJ1-4
CASSVDVRQGTEAFF,TGTGCCAGCAGCGTAGACGTGCGGCAGGGAACTGAAGCTTTCTTT,NA,NA,TRBV9,15,TRBJ1-1
CASGSGGYTEAFF,TGTGCCAGCGGCTCGGGAGGCTACACTGAAGCTTTCTTT,NA,few,TRBV5-6,13,TRBJ1-1
CASSVQGAPRTEAFF,TGTGCCAGCAGCGTACAGGGGGCGCCGAGGACTGAAGCTTTCTTT,TRBD1,once,TRBV11-3,15,TRBJ1-1
CASSPWRGDTEAFF,TGCGCCAGCAGCCCCTGGAGGGGAGACACTGAAGCTTTCTTT,NA,NA,TRBV5-4,14,TRBJ1-1
CASSLREGFTEAFF,TGTGCCAGCAGCTTACGAGAGGGTTTCACTGAAGCTTTCTTT,NA,few,TRBV7-8,14,TRBJ1-1
CASSQQGWQPQHF,TGTGCCAGCAGTCAACAGGGTTGGCAGCCCCAGCATTTT,NA,NA,TRBV6-5,13,TRBJ1-5
CASRDSGPLHF,TGCGCCAGCAGGGACAGCGGACCCCTCCACTTT,NA,few,TRBV5-1,11,TRBJ1-6
CASSPTGGISKNIQYF,TGTGCCAGCAGCCCAACAGGGGGCATTAGCAAAAACATTCAGTACTTC,TRBD1,NA,TRBV5-6,16,TRBJ2-4
CASTLEGAWNSPLHF,TGTGCCAGCACGTTGGAGGGGGCTTGGAATTCACCCCTCCACTTT,TRBD1,NA,TRBV28,15,TRBJ1-6
CASSLTGRGAGETQYF,TGTGCCAGCAGCTTAACTGGGCGGGGGGCCGGGGAGACCCAGTACTTC,TRBD2,NA,TRBV7-2,16,TRBJ2-5
CASGRGVGGLGYGYTF,TGTGCTAGTGGCCGCGGGGTGGGAGGGCTTGGCTATGGCTACACCTTC,NA,NA,TRBV12-5,16,TRBJ1-2
CASSLAGLASTDTQYF,TGCGCCAGCAGCTTGGCCGGACTGGCTAGCACAGATACGCAGTATTTT,NA,NA,TRBV5-1,16,TRBJ2-3
CASSTRQGWQPQHF,TGTGCCAGCAGTACACGACAGGGGTGGCAGCCCCAGCATTTT,TRBD1,NA,TRBV27,14,TRBJ1-5
CASRFSAGVSYEQYF,TGTGCCAGTAGGTTCTCGGCGGGGGTATCCTACGAGCAGTACTTC,TRBD2,NA,TRBV19,15,TRBJ2-7
CATRGLFGNTIYF,TGTGCCACTCGGGGACTCTTCGGAAACACCATATATTTT,NA,once,TRBV19,13,TRBJ1-3
CASSLEGVPNYGYTF,TGTGCCAGCAGCTTAGAAGGGGTCCCTAACTATGGCTACACCTTC,NA,NA,TRBV7-9,15,TRBJ1-2
CASSQEGPPSNAEAFF,TGCGCCAGCAGCCAAGAGGGGCCACCATCTAACGCTGAAGCTTTCTTT,NA,NA,TRBV4-3,16,TRBJ1-1
CASSQDLAGGSETQYF,TGTGCCAGCAGCCAAGATCTAGCGGGGGGCTCAGAGACCCAGTACTTC,TRBD2,NA,TRBV4-2,16,TRBJ2-5
CASSQDGGQGRTPLHF,TGTGCCAGCAGCCAAGATGGAGGACAGGGTAGGACACCCCTCCACTTT,TRBD1,NA,TRBV4-2,16,TRBJ1-6
CASSLTGGMNTEAFF,TGTGCCAGCAGCTTGACAGGGGGCATGAACACTGAAGCTTTCTTT,TRBD1,NA,TRBV11-2,15,TRBJ1-1
CASSFGGTRGGYTF,TGTGCCAGCAGTTTTGGCGGGACCCGAGGGGGCTACACCTTC,NA,NA,TRBV27,14,TRBJ1-2
CASTGIAGGTTEAFF,TGTGCCAGCACGGGGATCGCAGGGGGCACCACTGAAGCTTTCTTT,TRBD1,NA,TRBV6-6,15,TRBJ1-1
CASSRDRISPTGNTIYF,TGCGCCAGCAGCCGAGACAGGATATCTCCCACTGGAAACACCATATATTTT,NA,few,TRBV5-1,17,TRBJ1-3
CASSLRDRSSSYNSPLHF,TGTGCCAGCAGCCTCCGGGACAGGTCAAGCTCCTATAATTCACCCCTCCACTTT,TRBD1,NA,TRBV7-2,18,TRBJ1-6
CASSSRRDNYEQYF,TGTGCCAGCAGCTCTCGCCGGGACAACTACGAGCAGTACTTC,NA,few,TRBV7-9,14,TRBJ2-7
CASSSSGGFETQYF,TGTGCCAGCTCATCTAGCGGGGGGTTTGAGACCCAGTACTTC,TRBD2,NA,TRBV18,14,TRBJ2-5
CASSIQNSRTDTQYF,TGTGCCAGCAGCATTCAAAACAGTAGAACAGATACGCAGTATTTT,NA,NA,TRBV11-2,15,TRBJ2-3
CASRVGQGRNYGYTF,TGTGCCAGCAGGGTCGGACAGGGGCGAAACTATGGCTACACCTTC,TRBD1,once,TRBV28,15,TRBJ1-2
CASSSPVAGHYEQYF,TGCGCCAGCAGCTCCCCCGTCGCAGGGCACTACGAGCAGTACTTC,NA,NA,TRBV5-1,15,TRBJ2-7